These 7 T cell receptor beta chains originate from one sample sequenced in a study of T cell repertoires in cytomegalovirus infection. No antigen is known for these receptors. TCRdb ran MiXCR on the reads and lists one entry per CDR3 protein. The sample yields approximately 73,000 distinct CDR3 sequences, about 37% seen once. Sequencing was performed on CD8+ T cells from cultured PBMCs, taken from culture after CMV antigen stimulation. The receptor set was obtained from a human donor in good health (CMV status not recorded). Some clones in this sample may be carry-over from other donors' samples.

This clonotype was seen ten or more times. V is TRBV7-2 and J is TRBJ2-1, with TRBD2 matching 8 bases. Trimming removed 1 base from V and 7 bases from J; junction bases left unmatched: 9. Per the germline V gene, CDR1 is SGHTA and CDR2 is FQGNSA. This CDR3 comprises 16 residues. Here the CDR3 reads CASSLDERGPFNEQFF. The CDR3 bases are TGTGCCAGCAGCTTAGATGAGCGGGGGCCTTTTAATGAGCAGTTCTTC.

This clonotype turned up a few times. The chain recombines TRBV12-3 or TRBV12-4 with TRBJ1-1; no clear D gene. The CDR3 extends over 12 amino acids. V was pared by 8 bases and J by 1 base, with 8 bases between. DNA of the CDR3: TGTGCCAGCGGCCCCCCGAACACTGAAGCTTTCTTT. It yields the protein CASGPPNTEAFF.

The gene calls are TRBV12-3 or TRBV12-4 and TRBJ1-5; D gene ambiguous. V lost 2 bases and J lost 6, with 14 bases in between. The CDR3 covers 15 residues. The CDR3 spells CASSLFPGEGQPQHF. CDR3 nucleotide sequence: TGTGCCAGCAGTTTATTTCCTGGCGAGGGTCAGCCCCAGCATTTT.

The chain uses TRBV11-3 and TRBJ2-2; D ambiguous. Germline V lookup: CDR1 SGHNT, CDR2 YENEEA. The V end lost 2 bases, the J end lost 0 bases, and 1 base lay between the germline ends. The CDR3 is made up of 13 amino acids. CDR3 nucleotides: TGTGCCAGCAGCTTATCGAACACCGGGGAGCTGTTTTTT. Its protein product is CASSLSNTGELFF.

This rearrangement joins TRBV19 to TRBJ1-1; no definite D call. Germline V lookup: CDR1 LNHDA, CDR2 SQIVND (reference sequence). Trimming took 5 bases from V and 0 from J, leaving 16 bases between them. This CDR3 is built from 16 residues. The DNA for the CDR3 is TGTGCCAGTAGTTACCGGACCGAAAGGATGAACACTGAAGCTTTCTTT. Translated, it gives CASSYRTERMNTEAFF.

This clonotype was counted a few times. This sequence joins TRBV7-2 and TRBJ2-3; D unclear. Trimming removed 0 bases from V and 1 base from J, with 8 bases in between. This CDR3 has 15 amino acids. Germline loops: CDR1 SGHTA, CDR2 FQGNSA. In DNA form, the CDR3 reads TGTGCCAGCAGCTTAGCGCTGTTCGGCACAGATACGCAGTATTTT. Translation: CASSLALFGTDTQYF.

This clonotype was counted between two and nine times. The chain is built from TRBV2 and TRBJ1-6; maybe TRBD1 (6 bases). Trimming removed 8 bases from V and 3 bases from J, with 8 bases in between. CDR3 length: 13 residues. Germline lookup yields CDR1 SNHLY and CDR2 FYNNEI. Written as DNA, the CDR3 is TGTGCCAGCGTACAGGGCTATAATTCACCCCTCCACTTT. This sequence encodes CASVQGYNSPLHF. Filled out from reference TRBV2 and TRBJ1-6, the complete variable domain reads EPEVTQTPSHQVTQMGQEVILRCVPISNHLYFYWYRQILGQKVEFLVSFYNNEISEKSEIFDDQFSVERPDGSNFTLKIRSTKLEDSAMYFCASVQGYNSPLHFGNGTRLTVT.